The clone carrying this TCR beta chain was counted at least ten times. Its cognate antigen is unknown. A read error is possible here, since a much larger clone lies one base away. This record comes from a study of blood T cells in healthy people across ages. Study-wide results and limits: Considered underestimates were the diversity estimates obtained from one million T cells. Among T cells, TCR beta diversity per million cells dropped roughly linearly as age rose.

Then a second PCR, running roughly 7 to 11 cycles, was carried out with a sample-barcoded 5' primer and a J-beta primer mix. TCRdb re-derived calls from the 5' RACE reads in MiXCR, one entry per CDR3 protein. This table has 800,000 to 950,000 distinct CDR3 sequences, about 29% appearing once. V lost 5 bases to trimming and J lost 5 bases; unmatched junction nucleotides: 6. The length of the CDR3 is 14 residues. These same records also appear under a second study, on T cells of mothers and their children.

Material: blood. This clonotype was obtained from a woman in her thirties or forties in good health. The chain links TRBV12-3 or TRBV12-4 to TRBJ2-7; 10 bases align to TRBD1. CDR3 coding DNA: TGTGCCAGCAGTGTGACAGGGGGCTGGGACGAGCAGTACTTC. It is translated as CASSVTGGWDEQYF.